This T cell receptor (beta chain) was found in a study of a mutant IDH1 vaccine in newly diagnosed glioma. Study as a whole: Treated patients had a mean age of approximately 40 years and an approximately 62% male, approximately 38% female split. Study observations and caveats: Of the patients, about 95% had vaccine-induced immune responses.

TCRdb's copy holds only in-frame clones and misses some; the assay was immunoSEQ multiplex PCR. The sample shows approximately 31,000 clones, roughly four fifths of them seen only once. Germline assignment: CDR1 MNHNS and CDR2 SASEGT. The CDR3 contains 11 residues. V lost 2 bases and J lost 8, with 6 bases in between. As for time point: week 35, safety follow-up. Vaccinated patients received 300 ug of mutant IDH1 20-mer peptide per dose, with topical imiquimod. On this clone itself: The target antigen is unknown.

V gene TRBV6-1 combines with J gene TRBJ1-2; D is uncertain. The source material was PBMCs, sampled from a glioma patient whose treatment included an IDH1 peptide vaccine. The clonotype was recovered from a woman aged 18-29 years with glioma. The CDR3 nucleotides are TGTGCCAGCAGTGAAAATGGAGGCTACACCTTC. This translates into CASSENGGYTF.